Each of the 11 T cell receptor beta chains below was sequenced from the same sample in a study of shared clonotypes between healthy human individuals. Only in-frame clones appear in the TCRdb table, and some are missing; sequencing was by immunoSEQ multiplex PCR. The data show 450,000 to 550,000 clones, about four fifths seen once. Sequencing used PBMCs. These receptors all come from a woman aged 40 to 50 in good health. Some clones in this sample may be carry-over from other donors' samples.

CDR3 DNA sequence: TGCGCCAGCAGCCAAGCCCCGGGACTAGCGGGACCTAGCACAGATACGCAGTATTTT. Protein: CASSQAPGLAGPSTDTQYF. The chain is built from TRBV4-1 and TRBJ2-3; 13 nucleotides match TRBD2. CDR1 is MGHRA and CDR2 is YSYEKL in the germline V gene. The V gene end was trimmed by 1 base and the J gene end by 0 bases; junction bases not matched to a gene: 7. The CDR3 contains 19 residues.

The genes are TRBV6-1 and TRBJ2-7; TRBD1 matches 11 bases. CDR3 length: 14 residues. V lost 7 bases, J lost 5 bases, and 7 bases stayed unmatched. The germline gives CDR1 MNHNS, CDR2 SASEGT. The CDR3 DNA is TGTGCCAGCACCCTAGGGACAGGGGGTAACGAGCAGTACTTC. Its translation is CASTLGTGGNEQYF.

The V and J genes are TRBV9 and TRBJ2-1, with TRBD2 identical over 14 bases. In germline, CDR1 is SGDLS, CDR2 YYNGEE. With 5 bases clipped from V and 7 bases from J, the junction kept 8 bases outside the gene matches. The CDR3 spans 16 residues. CDR3 amino acids: CASSQRGTSGSNEQFF. The CDR3 DNA reads as TGTGCCAGCAGTCAGAGGGGGACTAGCGGGAGTAATGAGCAGTTCTTC.

This clone has a single count. The sample carries other DNA sequences with the same CDR3. The chain uses TRBV20-1 and TRBJ2-5, with D hard to call. The CDR3 has 11 amino acids. Germline lookup yields CDR1 DFQATT and CDR2 SNEGSKA (reference sequence). Trimming shortened V by 1 base and J by 4 bases, and 4 bases separated the two germline ends. CDR3 protein: CSARGRETQYF. The CDR3 DNA follows: TGCAGTGCTAGAGGCCGAGAGACCCAGTACTTC.

Concerning this clone: A far larger clone lies a single base away; this is likely a read error. CDR3 nucleotide sequence: TGTGCCAGCAGTGCCGACACCGAGACAGGGGAGAGGTTTTTT. Residues: CASSADTETGERFF. V and J are TRBV2 and TRBJ1-4; 8 positions agree with TRBD1. The ends lost 4 bases at V and 16 bases at J; junction bases unmatched: 14. The germline gives CDR1 SNHLY, CDR2 FYNNEI. The CDR3 is 14 residues long.

The CDR3 DNA is TGCGCCAGCAGTGTCCCGACTAGCGGGGCGACTTCGACCACAGATACGCAGTATTTT. Its translation: CASSVPTSGATSTTDTQYF. The rearrangement uses TRBV10-2 and TRBJ2-3; 11 positions agree with TRBD2. The CDR3 length is 19 residues. Germline CDR1 reads WSHSY; CDR2 reads SAAADI. V dropped 4 bases and J dropped 2; count of bases not matched to a gene: 14.

Note on this clone: Mismatch with germline at one junction end may stem from a read error. This sequence joins TRBV7-9 and TRBJ2-1; D gene ambiguous. The CDR3 length is 11 residues. Germline CDR1 reads SEHNR; CDR2 reads FQNEAQ (reference sequence). The CDR3 DNA is TGTGCCAGCAGCCAATACACTGAGCAGTTCTTC. As protein: CASSQYTEQFF.

V gene TRBV5-1 combines with J gene TRBJ1-2; possibly TRBD1 for D (5 bases). Trimming shortened V by 0 bases and J by 0 bases, and 9 bases separated the two germline ends. CDR3 length: 15 residues. Germline V gene data show CDR1 as SGHRS and CDR2 as YFSETQ. CDR3 sequence: CASSLGGQANYGYTF. CDR3 sequence (DNA): TGCGCCAGCAGCTTGGGGGGCCAGGCTAACTATGGCTACACCTTC.

The rearrangement joins TRBV5-4 to TRBJ1-2; TRBD1 might be the D (5 bases). The CDR3 is 15 amino acids. The ends were cut back, 6 bases at V and 6 bases at J, with 21 bases in the middle. CDR1 and CDR2 from the germline V gene are SGHNT and YYREEE (reference sequence). The CDR3 region is CASTHGRQTRDGYTF. The CDR3 nucleotides read TGTGCCAGCACTCATGGTAGACAGACCCGAGATGGCTACACCTTC.

To note about this clone: The junction shows a germline mismatch at one end, possibly a read error. The chain carries TRBV9 and TRBJ2-1; possible D gene TRBD1, 6 bases. Germline lookup yields CDR1 SGDLS and CDR2 YYNGEE. The length of the CDR3 is 13 residues. The CDR3 nucleotides read TGTGCAAGCAGGGGTCTTCCCTCCAATGAGCAGTTCTTC. It specifies CASRGLPSNEQFF.

The chain uses TRBV7-7 and TRBJ2-3; D not certain. The CDR3 is 13 residues long. V was clipped by 5 bases and J by 0 bases, with 6 bases between them. CDR1 is SSHAT, CDR2 FNYEAQ, per germline (reference sequence). The CDR3 sequence: CASSKESTDTQYF. In nucleotides, the CDR3 is TGTGCCAGCAGCAAGGAAAGCACAGATACGCAGTATTTT.